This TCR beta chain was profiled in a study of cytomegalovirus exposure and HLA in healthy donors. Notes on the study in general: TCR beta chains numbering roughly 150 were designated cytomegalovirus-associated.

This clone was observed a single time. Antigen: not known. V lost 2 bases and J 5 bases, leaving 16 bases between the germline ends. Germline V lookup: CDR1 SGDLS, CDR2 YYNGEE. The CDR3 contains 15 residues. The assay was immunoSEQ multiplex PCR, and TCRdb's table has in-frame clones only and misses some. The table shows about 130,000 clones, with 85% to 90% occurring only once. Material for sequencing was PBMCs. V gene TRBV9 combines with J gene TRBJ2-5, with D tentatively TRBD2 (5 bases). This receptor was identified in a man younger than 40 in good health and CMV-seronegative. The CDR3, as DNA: TGTGCCAGCAGCGTCCGCCCGCTGCGAGGGGAGACCCAGTACTTC. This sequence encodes CASSVRPLRGETQYF.